This TCR beta chain was observed in a study of T cells in Graves' hyperthyroidism and ophthalmopathy (dated by TCRdb to between 2018 and 2021). Concerning the study at large: To identify distinguishing TCR V-J signatures, a discovery cohort of around 100 patients was used, comprising 40 to 45 with Graves' ophthalmopathy and approximately 57 with stable Graves' hyperthyroidism. After blood sampling, hyperthyroidism patients were treated with methimazole at a starting dose of 30 mg daily, and ophthalmopathy patients were treated with high-dose intravenous methylprednisolone. The paper reports TCR Vbeta CDR3 sequencing of some 140 peripheral blood samples: over 40 ophthalmopathy, over 70 hyperthyroidism and roughly 17 progressor patients. The approximately 90 discovery patients were randomly split 7:3 into training and test sets. An independent validation cohort of around 20 hyperthyroidism patients and some 15 patients who later progressed to ophthalmopathy tested prospective prediction of ophthalmopathy. In about 6 Graves' hyperthyroidism patients, the study also compared T-cell repertoires from thyroid tissue with T-cell repertoires from blood.

What the research found in general, with its limitations: In cross-validation, a model built on a 13 V-J signature told ophthalmopathy apart from stable hyperthyroidism with about 90% sensitivity and approximately 81% specificity, and in testing the same model reached 80%/75%. In validation, progression to ophthalmopathy was predicted by the model with roughly 71% sensitivity and just over 72% specificity, a median of roughly 6.4 months before onset. No statistical method was used to set the sample size in advance, and investigators knew the group allocation. Most expanded thyroid clonotypes (frequency above 0.001) were also detected in blood, a finding suggesting that blood repertoires may reflect thyroid immune responses.

Amplification of TCR beta CDR3 regions was carried out from RNA transcripts. A first-round RT-PCR of the TCR CDR3 used the HTBI primer set with the Qiagen OneStep RT-PCR kit. Libraries were constructed in a second round of multiplex PCR, after which size selection and purification were carried out. Libraries were sequenced paired-end with 100 bp reads on an Illumina HiSeq2000. Per the source publication's procedure: SOAPnuke was used to process the raw data, throwing out any read that contained adapters or uncalled bases, had a mean Phred below 15, or lacked an exact constant-primer or identifier match. COPE v1.2.5 was used to merge the high-quality paired reads, and each unique nucleotide sequence was defined as a clonotype. MiTCR v1.1 was used to align clonotypes to the IMGT TRBV, TRBD and TRBJ reference segments. The analysis included only V-J combinations with a frequency above 0.0001, which together covered roughly 99% of the repertoires. The TCS score was defined as the ratio of F50 (clonal expansion) to E x V (chaos), calculated using BLOSUM62-based TCRdist between CDR3 peptides within each V-J. Welch's t-statistics and random forest reduced fewer than 550 V-J features to 13, which were used in a naive Bayes classifier (R e1071). The similarity between thyroid and blood repertoires was quantified using the Morisita-Horn index. TCRdb passed the public sequencing reads through fastp at Q25 and MiXCR, retaining productive beta sequences. Rows with a matching CDR3 protein are joined into one entry that keeps the most common DNA and genes. For this entry, the V and J calls and clone size follow TCRdb and not the study's own pipeline. The table for this sample lists around 620,000 distinct CDR3 sequences; 46% of them were counted only once. The leading ten clones occupy 15% to 20% of the sample.

This clonotype was picked up a small number of times. Its antigen remains undetermined. Compared with germline, one end of the junction differs, possibly owing to a read error. Exclusion was applied to patients with uncontrolled infections, other autoimmune diseases, pregnancy or lactation. Clinical symptoms, serum thyroxine and TRAb, thyroid ultrasound, and orbital computed tomography formed the basis for the diagnoses. Total RNA was extracted with Trizol reagent, and quality was checked on an Agilent 2100 Bioanalyzer. The sequencing input was peripheral blood or thyroid tissue (not recorded which). This sequence originates from an adult woman with Graves' disease, either hyperthyroidism or ophthalmopathy (not recorded which).

The nucleotide sequence reads as follows: TGTGCCCGCAGCTTCGACCCGGGGATATACGAGCAGTACTTC. The translation is CARSFDPGIYEQYF. This receptor chain uses TRBV7-2 and TRBJ2-7; the D segment could be TRBD2, given 5 matching bases. The CDR3, from cysteine to phenylalanine, totals 14 residues. The retained sequence is limited to the CDR3, 42 bases, with the frame set at the first base. CDR1 and CDR2, per the germline V gene, are SGHTA and FQGNSA.